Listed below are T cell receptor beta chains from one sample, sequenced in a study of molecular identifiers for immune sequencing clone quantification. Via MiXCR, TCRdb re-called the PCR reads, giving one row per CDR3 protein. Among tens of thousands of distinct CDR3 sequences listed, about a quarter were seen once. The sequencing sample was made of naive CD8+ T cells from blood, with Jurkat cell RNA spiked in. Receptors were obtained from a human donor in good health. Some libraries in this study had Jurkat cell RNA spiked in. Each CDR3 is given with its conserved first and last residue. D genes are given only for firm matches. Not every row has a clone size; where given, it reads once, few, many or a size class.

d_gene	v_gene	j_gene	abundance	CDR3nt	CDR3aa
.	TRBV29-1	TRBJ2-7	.	TGCAGCGTATCAAAGGGCCAGTTGCCCTACGAGCCGTCCTTC	CSVSKGQLPYEPSF
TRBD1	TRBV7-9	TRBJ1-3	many	TGTGCCAGCAGGGACCGATGGGGACAGCGAGAGCTTGGAAACACCATATATTTT	CASRDRWGQRELGNTIYF
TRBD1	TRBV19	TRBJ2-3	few	TGTGCCAGTAGTACCCGGGACAGGGGGCCAGATACGCAGTATTTT	CASSTRDRGPDTQYF
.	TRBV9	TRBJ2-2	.	TGTGCCAGCAGCGTAGAGGAACATCCGATGGGGTCGGAGCTGTTTTTT	CASSVEEHPMGSELFF
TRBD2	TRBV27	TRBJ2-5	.	TGTGCCAGCAGTCCCCGACTAGCGGGAGTGGAGACCCAGTACTTC	CASSPRLAGVETQYF
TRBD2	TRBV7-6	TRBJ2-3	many	TGTGCCAGCAGCTTAGAGGGGACTAGCGGGATCGGCGCTACGCAGTATTTT	CASSLEGTSGIGATQYF
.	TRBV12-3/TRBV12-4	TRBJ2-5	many	TGTGCCAGCAGCCCGAGCAATCAAGAGACCCAGTACTTC	CASSPSNQETQYF
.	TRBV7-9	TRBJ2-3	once	TGTGCCAGCAGCTTAGGGGGGGCAGATACGCAGTATTTT	CASSLGGADTQYF
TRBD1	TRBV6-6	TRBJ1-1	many	TGTGCCAGCAGTTACCCGACAGGTGCAGGGACAGGCACTGAAGCTTTCTTT	CASSYPTGAGTGTEAFF
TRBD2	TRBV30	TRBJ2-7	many	TGTGCCTCGAACGGGGGGTCCGAGCAGTACTTC	CASNGGSEQYF
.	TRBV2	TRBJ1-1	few	TGTGCCAGCAGCGAGGGGATTGCTGAAGCTTTCTTT	CASSEGIAEAFF
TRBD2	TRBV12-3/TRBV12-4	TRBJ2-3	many	TGTGCCAGCAGTTTACTCCTAGCGGGGGAAGATACGCAGTATTTT	CASSLLLAGEDTQYF
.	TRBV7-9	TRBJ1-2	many	TGTGCCAGCAGCCCATCGGCAGGCCCCCCACACTATGGCTACACCTTC	CASSPSAGPPHYGYTF
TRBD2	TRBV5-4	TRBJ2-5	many	TGTGCCAGCAGCTTTTGGATAGCGGGAGAAGAGACCCAGTACTTC	CASSFWIAGEETQYF
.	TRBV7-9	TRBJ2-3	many	TGTGCCAGCAGCTTACCCGTGGACTGGGATACGCAGTATTTT	CASSLPVDWDTQYF
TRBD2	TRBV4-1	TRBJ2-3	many	TGCGCCAGCAGCCAAACTAGCGGGCTACGCACAGATACGCAGTATTTT	CASSQTSGLRTDTQYF
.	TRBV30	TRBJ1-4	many	TGTGCCTGGAGTAGCCCACCCCCAGGGTCAAATGAAAAACTGTTTTTT	CAWSSPPPGSNEKLFF
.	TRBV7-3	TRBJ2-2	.	TGTGCCAGCAGCTTACTTAAGTCCCCGGTTGCGTCGGCCGGGGAGCTGTTTTTT	CASSLLKSPVASAGELFF
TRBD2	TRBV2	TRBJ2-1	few	TGTGCCAGCAGTGAAGGCGGGGGGGCACCATACAATGAGCAGTTCTTC	CASSEGGGAPYNEQFF
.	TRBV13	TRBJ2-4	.	TGTGCCCGCAGCTTAGAAGCCCGGGGCCCCAAAAACATTCAGTACTTC	CARSLEARGPKNIQYF
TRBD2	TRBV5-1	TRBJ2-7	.	TGCGCCAGCAGCTTTACTAGCGGTTACGAGCAGTACTTC	CASSFTSGYEQYF
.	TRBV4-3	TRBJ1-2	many	TGCGCCAGCAGCCAAGATTGGGGGGCCAACTATGGCTACACCTTC	CASSQDWGANYGYTF
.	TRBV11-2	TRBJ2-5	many	TGTGCCAGCAGCTTCCCCCGGGGCTACCAAGAGACCCAGTACTTC	CASSFPRGYQETQYF
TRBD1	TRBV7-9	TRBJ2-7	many	TGTGCCAGCAGTATTCCGGGACAGGGGGGAATTTACGAGCAGTACTTC	CASSIPGQGGIYEQYF
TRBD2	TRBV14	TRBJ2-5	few	TGTGCCAGCAGCCAAGATTCCAGTCTCGGGGGGTCGGAGACCCAGTACTTC	CASSQDSSLGGSETQYF
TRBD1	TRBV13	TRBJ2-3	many	TGTGCCAGCAGCGGAAAGGACAGGCAAGATACGCAGTATTTT	CASSGKDRQDTQYF
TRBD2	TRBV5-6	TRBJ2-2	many	TGTGCCAGCAGCCCCTTGCGGGAGGTCCGGACCGGGGAGCTGTTTTTT	CASSPLREVRTGELFF
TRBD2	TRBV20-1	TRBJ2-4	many	TGCAGTGCTAGAGATCGTAGGGAGGGCAAAAACATTCAGTACTTC	CSARDRREGKNIQYF
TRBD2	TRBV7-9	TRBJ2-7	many	TGTGCCAGCATTTCAGAAGCGGGGGGCGAGCAGTACTTC	CASISEAGGEQYF
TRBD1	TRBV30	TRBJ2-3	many	TGTGCCTGGAGGGGCAAGGGGGCTTTTTCCACAGATACGCAGTATTTT	CAWRGKGAFSTDTQYF
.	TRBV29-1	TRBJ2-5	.	TGCAGCGCCCTTTCCCCCTACACTGGCGGCCAAGAGACCCAGTACTTC	CSALSPYTGGQETQYF
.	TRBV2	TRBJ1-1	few	TGTGCCAGCAGTGAACCCCCGAACTCTGAAGCTTTCTTT	CASSEPPNSEAFF
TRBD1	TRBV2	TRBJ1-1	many	TGTGCCAGCAGAGGACAGGCGGCGGACACTGAAGCTTTCTTT	CASRGQAADTEAFF
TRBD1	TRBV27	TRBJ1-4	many	TGTGCCAGCAGTCTACAGGGGTCTGAAAAACTGTTTTTT	CASSLQGSEKLFF
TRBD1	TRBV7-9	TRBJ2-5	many	TGTGCCAGCAGCTATCAGGGGGCGTCTAAGACCCAGTACTTC	CASSYQGASKTQYF
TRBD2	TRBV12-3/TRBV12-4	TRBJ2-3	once	TGTGCCAGCAGTCTAGCGGGAGGGCGGGAGGGTCTCAACACAGATACGCAGTATTTT	CASSLAGGREGLNTDTQYF
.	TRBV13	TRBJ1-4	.	TGTGCCAGCAGCCAGAGTTGGGACAATGAAAAACTGTTTTTT	CASSQSWDNEKLFF
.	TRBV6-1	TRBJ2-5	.	TGTGCCAGCAGTGAAGCTTGGGCCCGGTACTTC	CASSEAWARYF
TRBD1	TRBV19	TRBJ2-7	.	TGTGCCAGTAGTACGGGGACAGGGAACGAGCAGTACTTC	CASSTGTGNEQYF
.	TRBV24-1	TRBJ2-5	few	TGTGCCACCAGTGATCTCATCCGGGGAAAGGGGGAGACCCAGTACTTC	CATSDLIRGKGETQYF
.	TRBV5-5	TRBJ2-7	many	TGTGCCAGCAGCCGGAACAGGGTGGCCTACGAGCAGTACTTC	CASSRNRVAYEQYF
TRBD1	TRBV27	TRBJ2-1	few	TGTGCCAGCAGTCCCAGACAGGGCTCCTACAATGAGCAGTTCTTC	CASSPRQGSYNEQFF
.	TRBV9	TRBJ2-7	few	TGTGCCAGCAGCGTAGAGGCCAGCTCCTACAAGCAGTACTTC	CASSVEASSYKQYF
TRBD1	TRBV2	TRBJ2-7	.	TGTGCCAGCAGTGAATGGCAGGGGGTGCTGAACGAGCAGTACTTC	CASSEWQGVLNEQYF
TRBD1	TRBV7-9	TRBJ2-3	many	TGTGCCAGCAGCGGGAGGACAGGGTTGACAGATACGCAGTATTTT	CASSGRTGLTDTQYF
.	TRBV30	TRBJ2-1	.	TGTGCCTGGAGTGTCATCCAGATTGGCGGGACCGATGAGCAGTTCTTC	CAWSVIQIGGTDEQFF
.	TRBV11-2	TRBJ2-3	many	TGTGCCAGCAGCTTAGAGCCCACAGATACGCAGTATTTT	CASSLEPTDTQYF
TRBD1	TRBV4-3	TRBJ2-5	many	TGCGCCAGCAGCCCGTACAGGGGAGAGACCCAGTACTTC	CASSPYRGETQYF
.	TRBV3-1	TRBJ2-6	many	TGTGCCAGCAGCCTCATCACCGGGACGCTCTCTGGGGCCAACGTCCTGACTTTC	CASSLITGTLSGANVLTF
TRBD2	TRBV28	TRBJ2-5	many	TGTGCCAGCAGTATAAGCGGGAGTGGGCAAGAGACCCAGTACTTC	CASSISGSGQETQYF
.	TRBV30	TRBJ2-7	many	TGTGCCTGGATTCCTCGGGACACCAACTACGAGCAGTACTTC	CAWIPRDTNYEQYF
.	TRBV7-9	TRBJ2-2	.	TGTGCCAGCAACCTATTCATCGGGGAGCTGTTTTTT	CASNLFIGELFF
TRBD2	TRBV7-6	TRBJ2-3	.	TGTGCCCGCACCAGGACTAGCGGGACCCCAGATACGCAGTATTTT	CARTRTSGTPDTQYF
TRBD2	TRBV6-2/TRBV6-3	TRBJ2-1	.	TGTGCCAGCAGTTCGTTTCTAGCGGGACTTTACAATGAGCAGTTCTTC	CASSSFLAGLYNEQFF
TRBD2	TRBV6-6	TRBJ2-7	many	TGTGCCAGCAGTTATTGGGGGACTAGCGGTTACGAGCAGTACTTC	CASSYWGTSGYEQYF
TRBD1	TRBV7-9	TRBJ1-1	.	TGTGCCAGCAGCATAACGACAGGGGGCTCGGTGGCTGAAGCTTTCTTT	CASSITTGGSVAEAFF
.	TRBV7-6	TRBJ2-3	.	TGTGCCAGCAGCTTAGATTCTAGCCGGAGGCAAGACACGCAGTATTTT	CASSLDSSRRQDTQYF